The rows below give T cell receptor beta chains drawn from one sample of a study of CD4 and CD8 cells across lung adenocarcinoma regions. TCRdb re-derived calls from the PCR reads in MiXCR, one entry per CDR3 protein. The repertoire holds about 23,000 distinct CDR3 sequences, with about 51% as singletons. Specimen: CD4+ T cells from the center of a lung tumor. The receptor source for this set is a male donor with lung adenocarcinoma. The CD4 and CD8 labels of this study may be unreliable. Each CDR3 is given with its conserved first and last residue. D genes are given only for firm matches. Rows give clone size only sometimes, using once, few, many, or a class for an expanded clone.

j_gene: TRBJ1-1; v_gene: TRBV12-3/TRBV12-4; abundance: .; d_gene: .; CDR3aa: CASSLVGDSFF; CDR3nt: TGTGCCAGCAGTTTGGTGGGAGACTCCTTCTTT
j_gene: TRBJ2-4; v_gene: TRBV6-5; abundance: .; d_gene: .; CDR3aa: CASRPKGLCATDTQYF; CDR3nt: TGTGCCAGCAGGCCCAAGGGGCTGTGTGCCACAGATACTCAGTACTTC
j_gene: TRBJ2-5; v_gene: TRBV28; abundance: .; d_gene: .; CDR3aa: CASSAGQVARTQDTQYF; CDR3nt: TGTGCCAGTAGTGCGGGGCAGGTGGCCCGTACCCAAGATACCCAGTATTTC
j_gene: TRBJ2-1; v_gene: TRBV9; abundance: .; d_gene: TRBD2; CDR3aa: CASSGYSGGGPGEQFF; CDR3nt: TGTGCCAGCAGCGGTTACTCTGGGGGAGGGCCTGGTGAGCAGTTCTTC
j_gene: TRBJ2-7; v_gene: TRBV6-5; abundance: .; d_gene: TRBD1; CDR3aa: CASSYSQGVAQYF; CDR3nt: TGTGCCAGCAGTTACTCCCAGGGGGTTGCGCAGTACTTC
j_gene: TRBJ2-5; v_gene: TRBV12-3/TRBV12-4; abundance: .; d_gene: .; CDR3aa: CASSPRGGETQYF; CDR3nt: TGTGCCAGCAGCCCCCGCGGCGGGGAGACCCAGTACTTC
j_gene: TRBJ1-3; v_gene: TRBV6-1; abundance: few; d_gene: .; CDR3aa: CASSKDGASGNTIYF; CDR3nt: TGTGCCAGCAGCAAGGACGGAGCCTCTGGAAACACCATATATTTT
j_gene: TRBJ1-1; v_gene: TRBV7-3; abundance: many; d_gene: .; CDR3aa: CASSPSNRNTEAFF; CDR3nt: TGTGCCAGCAGCCCATCCAACAGGAACACTGAAGCTTTCTTT
j_gene: TRBJ2-1; v_gene: TRBV20-1; abundance: .; d_gene: .; CDR3aa: CSATPSRVEQFF; CDR3nt: TGCAGTGCTACTCCTTCCCGCGTCGAGCAGTTCTTC
j_gene: TRBJ2-5; v_gene: TRBV4-1; abundance: few; d_gene: .; CDR3aa: CASSQAMETQYF; CDR3nt: TGCGCCAGCAGCCAAGCCATGGAGACCCAGTACTTC
j_gene: TRBJ2-3; v_gene: TRBV10-3; abundance: .; d_gene: .; CDR3aa: CAMRLQAVSTGTQYF; CDR3nt: TGTGCCATGAGACTCCAGGCTGTAAGCACCGGGACGCAGTATTTT
j_gene: TRBJ2-5; v_gene: TRBV12-3/TRBV12-4; abundance: .; d_gene: TRBD2; CDR3aa: CALRGCGRAGTGGHGPETQYF; CDR3nt: TGTGCCTTACGGGGCTGCGGGAGGGCGGGTACTGGGGGCCATGGCCCAGAGACCCAGTACTTC
j_gene: TRBJ2-5; v_gene: TRBV6-1; abundance: .; d_gene: TRBD1; CDR3aa: CASSGEGTGGSETQYF; CDR3nt: TGTGCCAGCAGTGGGGAGGGGACAGGGGGCTCAGAGACCCAGTACTTC
j_gene: TRBJ2-1; v_gene: TRBV7-2; abundance: many; d_gene: .; CDR3aa: CASSLRGGQNNEQFF; CDR3nt: TGTGCCAGCAGCTTACGAGGCGGCCAGAACAATGAGCAGTTCTTC
j_gene: TRBJ2-5; v_gene: TRBV7-2; abundance: many; d_gene: .; CDR3aa: CASSLLGATPQETQYF; CDR3nt: TGTGCCAGCAGCTTATTGGGGGCAACCCCCCAAGAGACCCAGTACTTC
j_gene: TRBJ2-1; v_gene: TRBV6-1; abundance: .; d_gene: .; CDR3aa: CASRVPRARGTDTQFF; CDR3nt: TGTGCCAGCCGGGTCCCCCGGGCCAGGGGCACAGATACGCAGTTCTTC
j_gene: TRBJ2-2; v_gene: TRBV6-1; abundance: .; d_gene: .; CDR3aa: CASSERVGNTGELFF; CDR3nt: TGTGCCAGCAGTGAACGAGTGGGAAACACCGGGGAGCTGTTTTTT
j_gene: TRBJ1-4; v_gene: TRBV20-1; abundance: few; d_gene: .; CDR3aa: CSARDGTVLDKLFF; CDR3nt: TGCAGTGCTAGAGATGGGACCGTCCTTGACAAACTGTTTTTT
j_gene: TRBJ1-1; v_gene: TRBV10-3; abundance: many; d_gene: .; CDR3aa: CAISDDGAEAFF; CDR3nt: TGTGCCATCAGTGATGATGGGGCTGAAGCTTTCTTT
j_gene: TRBJ1-5; v_gene: TRBV12-3/TRBV12-4; abundance: .; d_gene: .; CDR3aa: CASSHMSGGQPQHF; CDR3nt: TGTGCCAGCAGTCACATGTCTGGGGGTCAGCCCCAGCACTTT
j_gene: TRBJ1-1; v_gene: TRBV10-3; abundance: many; d_gene: .; CDR3aa: CATLPGLGGITEAFF; CDR3nt: TGTGCCACCTTACCGGGACTCGGAGGTATCACTGAAGCTTTCTTT
j_gene: TRBJ2-5; v_gene: TRBV6-1; abundance: .; d_gene: .; CDR3aa: CASSAAFGARDQEIQYF; CDR3nt: TGTGCCAGCAGTGCGGCGTTCGGGGCCCGTGACCAAGAGATTCAGTACTTC
j_gene: TRBJ2-1; v_gene: TRBV5-6; abundance: .; d_gene: .; CDR3aa: CASSLEVVSSYNEQFF; CDR3nt: TGTGCCAGCAGCTTGGAGGTGGTGAGCTCCTACAATGAGCAGTTCTTC
j_gene: TRBJ2-3; v_gene: TRBV20-1; abundance: few; d_gene: .; CDR3aa: CSARDPRGLGTDTQYF; CDR3nt: TGCAGTGCTAGAGATCCACGGGGCCTTGGCACAGATACGCAGTATTTT
j_gene: TRBJ2-3; v_gene: TRBV27; abundance: .; d_gene: .; CDR3aa: CASSAGRGARGPDTQYF; CDR3nt: TGTGCCAGCAGTGCGGGGCGAGGAGCCCGTGGCCCAGATACGCAGTATTTT
j_gene: TRBJ2-5; v_gene: TRBV20-1; abundance: few; d_gene: .; CDR3aa: CSARAPGSTTQYF; CDR3nt: TGCAGTGCTAGAGCCCCGGGGTCAACGACCCAGTACTTC
j_gene: TRBJ1-5; v_gene: TRBV10-1; abundance: many; d_gene: .; CDR3aa: CASSESGIFSNQPQHF; CDR3nt: TGCGCCAGCAGTGAGTCGGGGATTTTTAGCAATCAGCCCCAGCATTTT
j_gene: TRBJ2-3; v_gene: TRBV10-1; abundance: .; d_gene: TRBD2; CDR3aa: CASSGGSDAETQYF; CDR3nt: TGCGCGAGCAGCGGGGGGAGCGACGCAGAGACCCAGTATTTT
j_gene: TRBJ2-3; v_gene: TRBV6-1; abundance: .; d_gene: .; CDR3aa: CARGLEAASTDTQYF; CDR3nt: TGTGCCAGGGGTCTCGAGGCTGCGAGCACAGATACGCAGTACTTT
j_gene: TRBJ2-3; v_gene: TRBV10-2; abundance: once; d_gene: .; CDR3aa: CARSGEIRSETQYF; CDR3nt: TGTGCGAGGAGTGGGGAGATTCGCTCAGAGACGCAGTATTTT
j_gene: TRBJ2-5; v_gene: TRBV20-1; abundance: few; d_gene: .; CDR3aa: CSARGSETQYF; CDR3nt: TGCAGTGCTAGAGGATCGGAGACCCAGTACTTC
j_gene: TRBJ2-3; v_gene: TRBV6-5; abundance: .; d_gene: .; CDR3aa: CARRLQSGIPGKQYF; CDR3nt: TGTGCCCGCAGACTCCAGTCCGGAATCCCCGGGAAGCAGTATTTT
j_gene: TRBJ1-5; v_gene: TRBV6-1; abundance: .; d_gene: .; CDR3aa: CASTIDSDQPQHF; CDR3nt: TGTGCCAGCACCATTGACAGTGATCAGCCCCAGCATTTT
j_gene: TRBJ2-2; v_gene: TRBV6-1; abundance: few; d_gene: .; CDR3aa: CASTRQRTNTGELFF; CDR3nt: TGTGCCAGCACCCGTCAGAGGACGAACACCGGGGAGCTGTTTTTT
j_gene: TRBJ2-1; v_gene: TRBV20-1; abundance: .; d_gene: .; CDR3aa: CSARPQAAEETQFF; CDR3nt: TGCAGTGCTAGACCACAGGCGGCCGAAGAGACCCAGTTCTTC
j_gene: TRBJ2-4; v_gene: TRBV6-1; abundance: .; d_gene: .; CDR3aa: CASKGEWATDTQYF; CDR3nt: TGTGCCAGTAAGGGGGAGTGGGCCACAGACACTCAGTACTTC
j_gene: TRBJ2-3; v_gene: TRBV6-5; abundance: .; d_gene: .; CDR3aa: CASSYSLRRTKDTQYF; CDR3nt: TGTGCCAGCAGTTACTCCCTCCGGAGAACCAAAGACACTCAGTACTTT
j_gene: TRBJ2-2; v_gene: TRBV6-1; abundance: .; d_gene: .; CDR3aa: CARGLQSGSTGEQFF; CDR3nt: TGTGCCAGGGGCCTCCAGTCCGGGAGCACCGGGGAGCAGTTTTTT